This is a list of T cell receptor beta chains from one sample in a study of identical twins. TCRdb recomputed calls from the 5' RACE reads with MiXCR, one row per CDR3 protein. The data hold hundreds of thousands of distinct CDR3 sequences, with around an eighth observed a single time. This sample also appeared in a second study, on yellow fever vaccine responses in identical twins.

The sequencing input was CD8+ T cells sorted from blood. The receptors were sampled from a woman younger than 35 in good health. CDR3s include the opening cysteine and the closing phenylalanine or tryptophan. The D gene is left open where the match is weak. Part of the rows lack a size; the others show once, few, many or a class for expanded clones.

d_call: .; cdr3_length: 15; clone_size: many; v_call: TRBV4-1; j_call: TRBJ2-7; cdr3_nt: TGCGCCAGCAGCCAAGCGCACAGGGAGACCTACGAGCAGTACTTC; cdr3_aa: CASSQAHRETYEQYF
d_call: .; cdr3_length: 17; clone_size: .; v_call: TRBV2; j_call: TRBJ2-3; cdr3_nt: TGTGCCAGCAGTGAAGCGGGCGCGAGCGGGTTCACAGATACGCAGTATTTT; cdr3_aa: CASSEAGASGFTDTQYF
d_call: .; cdr3_length: 17; clone_size: .; v_call: TRBV4-1; j_call: TRBJ1-1; cdr3_nt: TGCGCCAGCAGCCAAGATGTCCAGGCTAGGCGGAACACTGAAGCTTTCTTT; cdr3_aa: CASSQDVQARRNTEAFF
d_call: TRBD2; cdr3_length: 17; clone_size: few; v_call: TRBV4-2; j_call: TRBJ2-3; cdr3_nt: TGTGCCAGCAGCCAAACCGGACTAGCCGGCTACACAGATACGCAGTATTTT; cdr3_aa: CASSQTGLAGYTDTQYF
d_call: TRBD1; cdr3_length: 15; clone_size: .; v_call: TRBV11-2; j_call: TRBJ1-1; cdr3_nt: TGTGCCAGCAGCCCGGGACAGGGGGAGGGAACTGAAGCTTTCTTT; cdr3_aa: CASSPGQGEGTEAFF
d_call: .; cdr3_length: 13; clone_size: .; v_call: TRBV20-1; j_call: TRBJ2-7; cdr3_nt: TGCAGTGCTAGAGATCCCACCTCCTACGAGCAGTACTTC; cdr3_aa: CSARDPTSYEQYF
d_call: TRBD2; cdr3_length: 16; clone_size: .; v_call: TRBV28; j_call: TRBJ2-7; cdr3_nt: TGTGCCAGCAGTTTATCGGGGGCTAGCGGGAGCTACGAGCAGTACTTC; cdr3_aa: CASSLSGASGSYEQYF
d_call: TRBD1; cdr3_length: 14; clone_size: few; v_call: TRBV7-9; j_call: TRBJ2-2; cdr3_nt: TGTGCCAGCAGCTCAACAGGGGTGGCCGGGGAGCTGTTTTTT; cdr3_aa: CASSSTGVAGELFF
d_call: .; cdr3_length: 15; clone_size: many; v_call: TRBV5-1; j_call: TRBJ2-3; cdr3_nt: TGCGCCAGCGGATTACAGGTGTCTAGCACAGATACGCAGTATTTT; cdr3_aa: CASGLQVSSTDTQYF
d_call: .; cdr3_length: 15; clone_size: .; v_call: TRBV14; j_call: TRBJ1-1; cdr3_nt: TGTGCCAGCAGCCAAGAGGCCCCGGGGAACACTGAAGCTTTCTTT; cdr3_aa: CASSQEAPGNTEAFF
d_call: TRBD2; cdr3_length: 18; clone_size: few; v_call: TRBV28; j_call: TRBJ2-1; cdr3_nt: TGTGCCAGCAGTTTCCTAGCGGGAGGGCCGGTAATCAACAATGAGCAGTTCTTC; cdr3_aa: CASSFLAGGPVINNEQFF
d_call: .; cdr3_length: 13; clone_size: few; v_call: TRBV20-1; j_call: TRBJ2-1; cdr3_nt: TGCAGTGCGAGTACCTGGGACACCAATGAGCAGTTCTTC; cdr3_aa: CSASTWDTNEQFF
d_call: .; cdr3_length: 16; clone_size: many; v_call: TRBV29-1; j_call: TRBJ2-1; cdr3_nt: TGCAGCGTTGAAGGTCTAGCGCTGAGCTCCTACAATGAGCAGTTCTTC; cdr3_aa: CSVEGLALSSYNEQFF
d_call: .; cdr3_length: 18; clone_size: .; v_call: TRBV11-1; j_call: TRBJ2-3; cdr3_nt: TGTGCCAGCAGTGGCACTGTCACACAGGGTTTGAGCACAGATACGCAGTATTTT; cdr3_aa: CASSGTVTQGLSTDTQYF
d_call: .; cdr3_length: 14; clone_size: few; v_call: TRBV5-1; j_call: TRBJ2-7; cdr3_nt: TGCGCCAGCAGCTTGGGGGGCCACTCCTACGAGCAGTACTTC; cdr3_aa: CASSLGGHSYEQYF
d_call: TRBD1; cdr3_length: 14; clone_size: many; v_call: TRBV28; j_call: TRBJ2-1; cdr3_nt: TGTGCCAGCACGCCTCCCGACCTTGGGACAGGGTTGTTCTTC; cdr3_aa: CASTPPDLGTGLFF
d_call: TRBD2; cdr3_length: 14; clone_size: .; v_call: TRBV27; j_call: TRBJ2-2; cdr3_nt: TGTGCCAGCAGTTTTAAGCGGGAGTCCGGGGAGCTGTTTTTT; cdr3_aa: CASSFKRESGELFF
d_call: .; cdr3_length: 15; clone_size: few; v_call: TRBV11-2; j_call: TRBJ1-3; cdr3_nt: TGTGCCAGCAGCAGTACACAGGGATCTGGAAACACCATATATTTT; cdr3_aa: CASSSTQGSGNTIYF
d_call: TRBD2; cdr3_length: 14; clone_size: many; v_call: TRBV27; j_call: TRBJ2-3; cdr3_nt: TGTGCCAGCAGCTTGGGAGGGTACACAGATACGCAGTATTTT; cdr3_aa: CASSLGGYTDTQYF
d_call: .; cdr3_length: 15; clone_size: many; v_call: TRBV2; j_call: TRBJ1-1; cdr3_nt: TGTGCCAGCAGTGGGACGCCAGGGTCGAGCACTGAAGCTTTCTTT; cdr3_aa: CASSGTPGSSTEAFF
d_call: .; cdr3_length: 11; clone_size: many; v_call: TRBV12-3/TRBV12-4; j_call: TRBJ2-4; cdr3_nt: TGTGCCAGCAGTTCGACGGACATTCAGTACTTC; cdr3_aa: CASSSTDIQYF
d_call: .; cdr3_length: 13; clone_size: few; v_call: TRBV20-1; j_call: TRBJ2-7; cdr3_nt: TGCAGTGCTAGAACCGTGAGCTCCTACGAGCAGTACTTC; cdr3_aa: CSARTVSSYEQYF
d_call: TRBD2; cdr3_length: 13; clone_size: .; v_call: TRBV7-9; j_call: TRBJ2-1; cdr3_nt: TGTGCCAGCAGTAGCGGGTTCTACAATGAGCAGTTCTTC; cdr3_aa: CASSSGFYNEQFF
d_call: .; cdr3_length: 18; clone_size: .; v_call: TRBV6-1; j_call: TRBJ2-3; cdr3_nt: TGTGCCAGCAGTGAAGAGGTTAGACGACTTTCTAGCACAGATACGCAGTATTTT; cdr3_aa: CASSEEVRRLSSTDTQYF
d_call: .; cdr3_length: 15; clone_size: .; v_call: TRBV7-9; j_call: TRBJ1-3; cdr3_nt: TGTGCCAGCAGAGATGCCGGGAAATCTGGAAACACCATATATTTT; cdr3_aa: CASRDAGKSGNTIYF
d_call: TRBD2; cdr3_length: 16; clone_size: .; v_call: TRBV6-5; j_call: TRBJ2-7; cdr3_nt: TGTGCCAGCAGTTACATCGGGCGGGAGGGCCGGTACGAGCAGTACTTC; cdr3_aa: CASSYIGREGRYEQYF
d_call: .; cdr3_length: 13; clone_size: few; v_call: TRBV6-5; j_call: TRBJ2-2; cdr3_nt: TGTGCCAGCAGTTACTCGGGAGGATTGGAGCTGTTTTTT; cdr3_aa: CASSYSGGLELFF
d_call: TRBD1; cdr3_length: 14; clone_size: .; v_call: TRBV3-1; j_call: TRBJ2-1; cdr3_nt: TGTGCCAGCAGCCCCGGGACAGGCAAAAATGAGCAGTTCTTC; cdr3_aa: CASSPGTGKNEQFF
d_call: .; cdr3_length: 13; clone_size: few; v_call: TRBV20-1; j_call: TRBJ2-7; cdr3_nt: TGCAGTGCTAGCCCTACCGGGACCTACGAGCAGTACTTC; cdr3_aa: CSASPTGTYEQYF
d_call: TRBD2; cdr3_length: 17; clone_size: .; v_call: TRBV13; j_call: TRBJ2-3; cdr3_nt: TGTGCCAGCACCCAAAGTCCGGGACTAGCTAACACAGATACGCAGTATTTT; cdr3_aa: CASTQSPGLANTDTQYF
d_call: .; cdr3_length: 14; clone_size: .; v_call: TRBV7-9; j_call: TRBJ2-5; cdr3_nt: TGTGCCAGCAGCTTAAAAGGCGGAGAAGAGACCCAGTACTTC; cdr3_aa: CASSLKGGEETQYF
d_call: .; cdr3_length: 15; clone_size: once; v_call: TRBV2; j_call: TRBJ2-7; cdr3_nt: TGTGCCACCCTCGGAGGGACACTTTCTTCCTACGAGCAGTACTTC; cdr3_aa: CATLGGTLSSYEQYF
d_call: TRBD2; cdr3_length: 15; clone_size: .; v_call: TRBV12-3/TRBV12-4; j_call: TRBJ2-5; cdr3_nt: TGTGCCAGCAGTCCACTAGCGGGAGGACAAGAGACCCAGTACTTC; cdr3_aa: CASSPLAGGQETQYF
d_call: .; cdr3_length: 15; clone_size: few; v_call: TRBV20-1; j_call: TRBJ1-4; cdr3_nt: TGCAGTGCTAGAGATCTAATGGGGGTTGAAGAAAAACTGTTTTTT; cdr3_aa: CSARDLMGVEEKLFF
d_call: .; cdr3_length: 15; clone_size: .; v_call: TRBV6-5; j_call: TRBJ2-1; cdr3_nt: TGTGCCAGCAGTTACCCCCCGGGGGACCTCAATGAGCAGTTCTTC; cdr3_aa: CASSYPPGDLNEQFF
d_call: TRBD1; cdr3_length: 16; clone_size: .; v_call: TRBV2; j_call: TRBJ1-1; cdr3_nt: TGTGCCAGCAGTGAAATTGGGACAGGGGGGCACACTGAAGCTTTCTTT; cdr3_aa: CASSEIGTGGHTEAFF
d_call: TRBD2; cdr3_length: 15; clone_size: .; v_call: TRBV20-1; j_call: TRBJ2-5; cdr3_nt: TGCAGTGCTGGAGGGGCGGGGGGGCGCTGGGAGACCCAGTACTTC; cdr3_aa: CSAGGAGGRWETQYF